Shown below are 18 T cell receptor beta chains from a single sample sequenced in a study of cytomegalovirus exposure and HLA in healthy donors. The table came from immunoSEQ multiplex PCR; TCRdb's copy has only in-frame clones and leaves some out. The data contain about 240,000 clones, around 88% of them seen just once; the ten biggest clones take up 1% to 1.5%. The sequenced material came from PBMCs. The receptors stem from a woman aged 25 to 45 in good health and CMV-seropositive.

This clone was picked up one time. The chain is built from TRBV28 and TRBJ2-2, with TRBD2 matching over 7 bases. The CDR3 is 13 residues long. Germline V lookup: CDR1 MDHEN, CDR2 SYDVKM. V lost 6 bases and J lost 8; bases outside the gene matches: 6. This CDR3 reads CASRWAGAGELFF. The CDR3 nucleotides are TGTGCCAGCAGATGGGCGGGAGCTGGGGAGCTGTTTTTT.

Concerning this clone: Other DNA sequences in the sample encode the same CDR3. The V gene is TRBV5-1, the J gene TRBJ2-3, with D possibly TRBD1 on 6 matching bases. Trimming pared 4 bases from V and 2 bases from J, leaving 11 bases between. The CDR3 covers 14 residues. Per germline, CDR1 SGHRS and CDR2 YFSETQ. CDR3 region: CASSLGQTTDTQYF. Written as DNA, the CDR3 is TGCGCCAGCAGCCTCGGACAGACCACAGATACGCAGTATTTT.

The chain is built from TRBV4-2 and TRBJ1-2; TRBD1 matches 9 bases. The germline CDR1 and CDR2 sequences are LGHNA and YNFKEQ. This CDR3 has 15 residues. V shed 0 bases, J shed 7 bases, and the junction held 6 bases outside the gene matches. DNA of the CDR3: TGTGCCAGCAGCCAAGAGGACAGGGGCCTCCGTGGCTACACCTTC. Translated, it gives CASSQEDRGLRGYTF.

V and J are TRBV7-9 and TRBJ2-7, with D perhaps TRBD1 (6 bases). Between the trimmed V and J ends, which lost 4 bases and 6 bases, there was a span of 13 bases. Germline-derived CDR1 and CDR2 are SEHNR and FQNEAQ (reference sequence). The CDR3 has 13 amino acids. The CDR3 protein is CASSSQEGGEQYF. The DNA of the CDR3 is TGTGCCAGCAGCTCCCAAGAAGGGGGCGAGCAGTACTTC. Variable domain in full (rest from reference TRBV7-9 and TRBJ2-7): DTGVSQNPRHKITKRGQNVTFRCDPISEHNRLYWYRQTLGQGPEFLTYFQNEAQLEKSRLLSDRFSAERPKGSFSTLEIQRTEQGDSAMYLCASSSQEGGEQYFGPGTRLTVT.

V usage is TRBV5-6 and J usage is TRBJ2-5; D call uncertain. This CDR3 contains 14 residues. V gave up 2 bases and J gave up 1 base, with 9 bases separating them. Germline CDR1 SGHDT, CDR2 YYEEEE. The CDR3 sequence is CASSFFHIQETQYF. CDR3 sequence (DNA): TGTGCCAGCAGCTTTTTCCACATCCAAGAGACCCAGTACTTC.

This chain uses TRBV4-2 with TRBJ1-5, with 10 bases identical to TRBD1. Per germline, CDR1 LGHNA and CDR2 YNFKEQ. V was clipped by 4 bases and J by 5 bases; unmatched bases: 5. This CDR3 is 15 amino acids long. The CDR3 here is CASSPGQGGDQPQHF. The CDR3 nucleotides are TGTGCCAGCAGCCCCGGACAGGGGGGCGATCAGCCCCAGCATTTT.

In the case of this clone: The sample contains more than one DNA sequence encoding this CDR3. This chain joins TRBV20-1 and TRBJ1-1, with D unclear. Trimming stripped 3 bases from V and 2 bases from J, with 4 bases between. Per germline, CDR1 DFQATT and CDR2 SNEGSKA (reference sequence). The CDR3 length is 11 residues. The chain's CDR3 is CSASRNTEAFF. As DNA, the CDR3 is TGCAGTGCTAGTAGAAACACTGAAGCTTTCTTT.

The V and J genes are TRBV6-5 and TRBJ2-2, with D tentatively TRBD1 (6 bases). CDR1 is MNHEY and CDR2 is SVGAGI in the germline V gene. The CDR3 is 14 amino acids. The V end was cut by 5 bases, the J end by 5 bases, with 12 bases between. CDR3 residues: CASSAPGVTGELFF. The CDR3 DNA is TGTGCCAGCAGTGCACCAGGGGTTACCGGGGAGCTGTTTTTT.

The chain uses TRBV11-2 and TRBJ2-7, with D hard to call. Trimming shortened V by 5 bases and J by 5 bases, and 13 bases separated the two germline ends. Looked up from germline, CDR1 is SGHAT and CDR2 is FQNNGV. This CDR3 is built from 13 residues. CDR3 residues: CASSLANPHEQYF. The CDR3 nucleotides read TGTGCCAGCAGCCTGGCAAATCCCCACGAGCAGTACTTC.

The chain couples TRBV11-3 to TRBJ2-1; 13 bases map to TRBD2. The CDR3 runs 16 residues. J gave up 6 bases and V 0 bases, and 2 bases lay outside the gene matches. Germline V gene sequence: CDR1 SGHNT, CDR2 YENEEA. CDR3 in amino acids: CASSLDGTSGTNEQFF. Written as DNA, the CDR3 is TGTGCCAGCAGCTTAGACGGGACTAGCGGGACCAATGAGCAGTTCTTC.

J is TRBJ1-3 and V is TRBV2; 7 nucleotides match TRBD1. The germline gives CDR1 SNHLY, CDR2 FYNNEI. The CDR3 consists of 14 residues. V dropped 6 bases and J dropped 0; count of bases not matched to a gene: 2. The CDR3 coding sequence is TGTGCCAGCAGCGGGACAGTCTCTGGAAACACCATATATTTT. Residues: CASSGTVSGNTIYF.

This chain links TRBV10-3 with TRBJ2-2; D not certain. Per the germline V gene, CDR1 is ENHRY and CDR2 is SYGVKD. This CDR3 is built from 15 residues. V dropped 4 bases and J dropped 0 bases, with 9 bases sitting between them. The CDR3: CAISAGPSNTGELFF. The CDR3 nucleotides read TGTGCCATCAGTGCAGGCCCCTCGAACACCGGGGAGCTGTTTTTT.

The chain couples TRBV4-1 to TRBJ2-3, with TRBD2 identical over 7 bases. The V gene's germline CDR1 is MGHRA and CDR2 YSYEKL. V lost 2 bases to trimming and J lost 4 bases; unmatched junction nucleotides: 3. The CDR3 length is 14 residues. For the CDR3, the DNA is TGCGCCAGCAGCCAACTTAGCGGGCCAGATACGCAGTATTTT. This sequence encodes CASSQLSGPDTQYF.

This clone came up once. The V gene is TRBV5-4, the J gene TRBJ2-7, with 7 bases identical to TRBD2. CDR3 size: 14 residues. Germline loops: CDR1 SGHNT, CDR2 YYREEE (reference sequence). The J segment lost 2 bases and the V segment lost 0 bases, leaving 2 bases of the junction unmatched. The CDR3: CASSLAGLTYEQYF. The CDR3 DNA follows: TGTGCCAGCAGCTTGGCGGGACTAACCTACGAGCAGTACTTC. Full variable domain (remainder filled in from reference TRBV5-4 and TRBJ2-7): ETGVTQSPTHLIKTRGQQVTLRCSSQSGHNTVSWYQQALGQGPQFIFQYYREEENGRGNFPPRFSGLQFPNYSSELNVNALELDDSALYLCASSLAGLTYEQYFGPGTRLTVT.

J is TRBJ2-7 and V is TRBV25-1; 10 bases align to TRBD1. Germline CDR1 MGHDK, CDR2 SYGVNS. The V and J ends lost 2 bases and 3 bases, in that order; junction bases with no gene match: 4. The CDR3 consists of 15 residues. The CDR3 DNA reads as TGTGCCAGCAGTGAAGTTAGGGACAGGGGCTACGAGCAGTACTTC. Protein sequence: CASSEVRDRGYEQYF.

CDR3 DNA sequence: TGCGCCAGCAGCTTGGCGCAGGGGGTAGAGACCCAGTACTTC. Amino acid sequence: CASSLAQGVETQYF. The V call is TRBV5-1, the J call TRBJ2-5; 7 bases line up with TRBD1. The V and J ends lost 0 bases and 4 bases, in that order; junction bases with no gene match: 3. From germline, CDR1 is SGHRS and CDR2 YFSETQ. This CDR3 spans 14 amino acids.

In DNA form, the CDR3 reads TGTGCCAGCAGCCTCCTGGGGGCCAACGTCCTGACTTTC. The encoded protein is CASSLLGANVLTF. The chain recombines TRBV9 with TRBJ2-6, with D hard to call. Between the trimmed V and J ends, which lost 4 bases and 4 bases, there was a span of 6 bases. CDR1 SGDLS and CDR2 YYNGEE come from the germline V gene. The CDR3 is made up of 13 amino acids.

This chain connects TRBV7-9 to TRBJ2-7, with D tentatively TRBD1 (5 bases). Trimming removed 0 bases from V and 3 bases from J, with 12 bases in between. The germline V gene encodes CDR1 SEHNR and CDR2 FQNEAQ (reference sequence). The CDR3 length is 15 residues. DNA of the CDR3: TGTGCCAGCAGCTTAGCACAGGTTGCTTTCTACGAGCAGTACTTC. It specifies CASSLAQVAFYEQYF.